This T cell receptor (beta chain) stems from a study of CXCR3-negative and CXCR3-positive naive CD8 T cells. Libraries of TRB cDNA were made by 5' RACE and carried UMIs. TCRdb derives one entry per CDR3 protein from the 5' RACE reads, leaving out DNA. Found here are about 50,000 distinct CDR3 sequences; the top ten clones hold 0.55% to 0.6%. Turning to this clonotype: The antigen remains undetermined.

CDR3 size: 13 residues. Germline CDR1 MNHEY, CDR2 SVGEGT. Sorting yielded triplicates of fewer than 350,000 cells for each CD8+ T cell subset. The study's findings and limits: Most assays used freshly isolated PBMCs, as cryopreservation partially reduced CXCR3. Sequencing showed both naive subsets with comparably high diversity, and memory CD8+ cells much lower. For CXCR3-positive naive cells, TRB CDR3s were more hydrophobic than those of CXCR3-negative naive cells.

Sequencing was done on a sample of naive CXCR3+ CD8+ T cells from blood. The subset denotes: CD45RO-CCR7+CD27+CD95- naive CD8+ T cells expressing CXCR3 (TNR3+). The clonotype originates from a human donor in good health. Some clones in this sample may be carry-over from other donors' samples. This chain links TRBV6-2 or TRBV6-3 with TRBJ2-5. CDR3 sequence: CASSYSYGETQYF.